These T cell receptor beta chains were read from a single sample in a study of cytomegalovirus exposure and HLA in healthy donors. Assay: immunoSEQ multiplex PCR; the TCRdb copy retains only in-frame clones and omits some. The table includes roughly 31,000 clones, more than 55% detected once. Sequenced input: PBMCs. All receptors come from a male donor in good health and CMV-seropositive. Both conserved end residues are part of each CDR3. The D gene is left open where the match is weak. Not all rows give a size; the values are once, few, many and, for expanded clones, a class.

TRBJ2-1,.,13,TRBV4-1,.,CASSHGRRDEQFF,TGCGCCAGCAGCCATGGAAGGAGAGATGAGCAGTTCTTC
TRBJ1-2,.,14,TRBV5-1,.,CASSLGASDYGYTF,TGCGCCAGCAGCTTGGGGGCTTCGGACTATGGCTACACCTTC
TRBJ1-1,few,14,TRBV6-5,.,CASSPQQGWGEAFF,TGTGCCAGCAGCCCCCAACAGGGATGGGGTGAAGCTTTCTTT
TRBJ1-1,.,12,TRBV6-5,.,CASSTRQKEAFF,TGTGCCAGCAGTACCAGACAGAAAGAAGCTTTCTTT
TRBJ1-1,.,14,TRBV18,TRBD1,CASSPQGANTEAFF,TGTGCCAGCTCACCTCAGGGGGCGAACACTGAAGCTTTCTTT
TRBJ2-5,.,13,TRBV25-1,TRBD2,CASSLAGVETQYF,TGTGCCAGCAGTCTAGCGGGAGTCGAGACCCAGTACTTC
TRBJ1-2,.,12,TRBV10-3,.,CAISEEGYGYTF,TGTGCCATCAGTGAGGAGGGTTATGGCTACACCTTC
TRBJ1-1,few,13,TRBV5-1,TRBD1,CASRGGQGSEAFF,TGCGCCAGCAGGGGGGGACAGGGCAGTGAAGCTTTCTTT
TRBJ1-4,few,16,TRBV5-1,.,CASSPGQIATNEKLFF,TGCGCCAGCAGCCCAGGGCAAATAGCAACTAATGAAAAACTGTTTTTT
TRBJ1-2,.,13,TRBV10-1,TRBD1,CASSPDRSIGYTF,TGCGCCAGCAGCCCGGACAGGTCTATCGGCTACACCTTC
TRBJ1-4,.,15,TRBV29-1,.,CSVADGWGQGEKLFF,TGCAGCGTTGCAGACGGGTGGGGGCAAGGCGAAAAACTGTTTTTT
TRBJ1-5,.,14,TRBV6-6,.,CASSWGGHNQPQHF,TGTGCCAGCAGTTGGGGGGGTCACAATCAGCCCCAGCATTTT
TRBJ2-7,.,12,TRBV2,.,CASSSISYEQYF,TGTGCCAGCAGTTCAATCTCCTACGAGCAGTACTTC
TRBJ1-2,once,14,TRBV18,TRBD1,CASSRTGTGTGYTF,TGTGCCAGCTCACGGACCGGGACAGGGACAGGCTACACCTTC
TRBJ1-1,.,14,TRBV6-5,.,CASSPNRGVTEAFF,TGTGCCAGCAGCCCCAACCGGGGGGTGACTGAAGCTTTCTTT
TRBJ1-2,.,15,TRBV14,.,CASSRWSGWYYGYTF,TGTGCCAGCAGCCGCTGGTCGGGGTGGTACTATGGCTACACCTTC
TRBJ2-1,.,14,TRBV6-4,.,CASSPSEGANEQFF,TGTGCCAGCAGTCCCTCGGAGGGGGCCAATGAGCAGTTCTTC
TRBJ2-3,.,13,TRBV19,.,CASSIGLTDTQYF,TGTGCCAGTAGTATAGGGCTCACAGATACGCAGTATTTT
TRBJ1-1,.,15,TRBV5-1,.,CASSLVWGVNTEAFF,TGCGCCAGCAGCTTGGTATGGGGGGTGAACACTGAAGCTTTCTTT
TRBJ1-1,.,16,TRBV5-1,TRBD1,CASSLTGGGGNTEAFF,TGCGCCAGCAGCTTAACAGGGGGCGGTGGGAACACTGAAGCTTTCTTT
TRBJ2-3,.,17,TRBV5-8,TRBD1,CASSLGTGGAPADTQYF,TGTGCCAGCAGCCTTGGGACAGGGGGCGCCCCGGCAGATACGCAGTATTTT
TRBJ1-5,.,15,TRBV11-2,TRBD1,CASSSTGLSNQPQHF,TGTGCCAGCAGTTCGACAGGGCTAAGCAATCAGCCCCAGCATTTT
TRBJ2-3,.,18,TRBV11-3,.,CASSFVVRIFTSGTSPYF,TGTGCCAGCAGCTTCGTTGTCCGCATTTTTACCTCAGGGACTTCTCCGTATTTT
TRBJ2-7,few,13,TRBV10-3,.,CAISESNLSEQYF,TGTGCCATCAGTGAGTCGAATTTGAGTGAGCAGTACTTC
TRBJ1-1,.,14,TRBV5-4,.,CASSLGWANTEAFF,TGTGCCAGCAGCTTGGGATGGGCGAACACTGAAGCTTTCTTT
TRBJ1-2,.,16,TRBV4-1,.,CASSQDLADSNYGYTF,TGCGCCAGCAGCCAAGATCTGGCGGATTCTAACTATGGCTACACCTTC
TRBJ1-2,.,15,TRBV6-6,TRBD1,CASSQGQVENYGYTF,TGTGCCAGCAGTCAGGGACAGGTTGAAAACTATGGCTACACCTTC
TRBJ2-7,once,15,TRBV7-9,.,CASSSRIGTTYEQYF,TGTGCCAGCAGCTCTCGTATCGGGACAACCTACGAGCAGTACTTC
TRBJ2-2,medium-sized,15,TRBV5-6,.,CASSLVQGDTGELFF,TGTGCCAGCAGCTTAGTACAGGGAGACACCGGGGAGCTGTTTTTT
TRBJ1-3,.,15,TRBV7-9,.,CASTPDSASGNTIYF,TGTGCCAGCACCCCGGACAGCGCCTCTGGAAACACCATATATTTT
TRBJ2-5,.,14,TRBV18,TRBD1,CASSPGQGGETQYF,TGTGCCAGCTCACCGGGACAGGGAGGTGAGACCCAGTACTTC
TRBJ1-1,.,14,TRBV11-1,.,CASSIRRGNTEAFF,TGTGCCAGCAGCATCCGCCGCGGGAATACTGAAGCTTTCTTT
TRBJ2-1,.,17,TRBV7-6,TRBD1,CASRPIPGTGGSNEQFF,TGTGCCAGCAGACCAATACCCGGGACAGGGGGATCCAATGAGCAGTTCTTC
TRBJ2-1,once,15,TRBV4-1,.,CASSQDGDRENEQFF,TGCGCCAGCAGCCAAGATGGTGATCGGGAGAATGAGCAGTTCTTC
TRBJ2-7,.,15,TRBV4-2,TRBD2,CASSQERTRAYEQYF,TGTGCCAGCAGCCAAGAAAGGACTAGGGCCTACGAGCAGTACTTC
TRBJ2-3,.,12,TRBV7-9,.,CASSRDWNTQYF,TGTGCCAGCAGCCGGGACTGGAATACGCAGTATTTT
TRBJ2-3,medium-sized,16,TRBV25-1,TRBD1,CASSPPGQQYTDTQYF,TGTGCCAGCTCACCCCCGGGACAGCAATACACAGATACGCAGTATTTT
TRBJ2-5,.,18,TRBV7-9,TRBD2,CASSSRVQRGGLRETQYF,TGTGCCAGCAGTTCAAGGGTGCAGCGGGGTGGATTGAGGGAGACCCAGTACTTC
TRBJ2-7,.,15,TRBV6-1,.,CASSEKGQGPREQYF,TGTGCCAGCAGTGAAAAGGGACAAGGCCCTCGTGAGCAGTACTTC
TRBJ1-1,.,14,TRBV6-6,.,CASSLRGGNTEAFF,TGTGCCAGCAGTTTACGGGGGGGGAACACTGAAGCTTTCTTT
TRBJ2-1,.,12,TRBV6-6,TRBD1,CASSFTGGEQFF,TGTGCCAGCAGTTTTACAGGGGGGGAGCAGTTCTTC
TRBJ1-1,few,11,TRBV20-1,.,CSARSGTTTFF,TGCAGTGCGAGATCAGGGACAACAACTTTCTTT
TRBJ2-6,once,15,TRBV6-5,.,CASSPQVSGANVLTF,TGTGCCAGCAGTCCTCAGGTCTCTGGGGCCAACGTCCTGACTTTC
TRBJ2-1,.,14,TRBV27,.,CASSIRDIGNEQFF,TGTGCCAGCAGTATCCGGGACATAGGGAATGAGCAGTTCTTC
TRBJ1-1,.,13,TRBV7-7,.,CASSLESGTEAFF,TGTGCTAGCAGCTTAGAAAGCGGGACTGAAGCTTTCTTT
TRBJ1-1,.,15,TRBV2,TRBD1,CATRKEGAMDTEAFF,TGTGCCACCCGGAAGGAGGGGGCGATGGACACTGAAGCTTTCTTT
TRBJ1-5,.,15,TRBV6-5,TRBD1,CASSDGQGRGQPQHF,TGTGCCAGCAGCGACGGACAGGGCAGAGGTCAGCCCCAGCATTTT
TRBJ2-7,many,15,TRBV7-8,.,CASRWGQGPSYEQYF,TGTGCCAGCAGGTGGGGCCAAGGGCCCTCCTACGAGCAGTACTTC